This TCR beta chain comes out of a study of control samples from healthy donors and cancer patients. This clone has only one observation. Assay: immunoSEQ multiplex PCR; the TCRdb copy retains only in-frame clones and omits some. The table has some 100,000 clones, 85% to 90% seen once. Sequenced material: blood. The sequence was collected from a man between 25 and 39 years old in good health.

CDR3 nucleotides: TGTGCCAGCAGTTACCCTGGGACAGAGAATAGCAATCAGCCCCAGCATTTT. It translates to CASSYPGTENSNQPQHF. This chain uses TRBV6-8 with TRBJ1-5; 7 nucleotides agree with TRBD1. CDR1 and CDR2 (germline): MNHGY, SAAAGT. The CDR3 sequence is 17 residues long. V lost 2 bases, J lost 0 bases, and 7 bases stayed unmatched.